This T cell receptor beta chain was recorded in a study of cytomegalovirus exposure and HLA in healthy donors. Study-level findings and limits: Many donors shared some public TCRs, even though most TCR sequences were rare. It was 164 TCR beta chains that were listed as cytomegalovirus-associated. Confirmation in vitro established that three CMV-associated chains were specific for CMV antigens.

Regarding this clone: Antigen unknown.

The data were produced by immunoSEQ multiplex PCR, yet TCRdb's version contains in-frame clones alone and is incomplete. This repertoire shows 60,000 to 85,000 clones, nearly 96% found once; its top ten account for about 4.5%. While the first cohort had fewer than 850 subjects, the donors belonged to the separate validation cohort of fewer than 150 subjects. The clonotype originates from a young woman in good health and CMV-seropositive. The specimen was PBMCs.

CDR3 sequence (DNA): TGTGCCAGCAGCCAGGCAGGGTTGTCCTACGAGCAGTACTTC. It yields the protein CASSQAGLSYEQYF. V gene TRBV4-2 combines with J gene TRBJ2-7, with D possibly being TRBD1 (5 bases). CDR1 and CDR2 (germline): LGHNA, YNFKEQ. Trimming stripped 3 bases from V and 1 base from J, with 10 bases between. This CDR3 is built from 14 residues.